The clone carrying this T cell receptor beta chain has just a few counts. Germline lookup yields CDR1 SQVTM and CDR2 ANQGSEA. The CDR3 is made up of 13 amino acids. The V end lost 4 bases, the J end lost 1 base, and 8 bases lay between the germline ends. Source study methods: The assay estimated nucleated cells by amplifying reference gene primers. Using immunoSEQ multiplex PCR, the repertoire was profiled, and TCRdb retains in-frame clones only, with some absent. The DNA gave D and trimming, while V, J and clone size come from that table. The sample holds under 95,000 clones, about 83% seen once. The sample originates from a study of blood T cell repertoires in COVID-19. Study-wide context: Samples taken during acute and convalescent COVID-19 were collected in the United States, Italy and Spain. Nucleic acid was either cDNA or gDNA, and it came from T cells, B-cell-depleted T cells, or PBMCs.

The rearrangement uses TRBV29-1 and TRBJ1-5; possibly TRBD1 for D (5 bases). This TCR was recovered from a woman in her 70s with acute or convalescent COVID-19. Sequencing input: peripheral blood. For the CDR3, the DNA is TGCAGCGTTGCGGGGGACAGCAATCAGCCCCAGCATTTT. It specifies CSVAGDSNQPQHF.